This T cell receptor beta chain was retrieved from a study of T-cell memory formation after mild COVID-19. Background on the study: The study found TCR clusters largely donor specific. General study results and limits: Pre-infection memory carried some responding clones, suggesting that cross-reactive memory joined. Chiefly within CM and EM were the contracting CD4+ clones; CD8+ ones were within EMRA.

The TCR alpha and TCR beta cDNA libraries, bearing sample barcodes and UMIs, were generated by 5'RACE using constant-segment primers. TCRdb processed the 5' RACE reads anew with MiXCR; each CDR3 protein has one entry. Seen here are 300,000 to 400,000 distinct CDR3 sequences, 25% to 30% observed once, and the top ten hold roughly 13%. There are 18 residues in the CDR3. Trimming took 3 bases from V and 0 from J, leaving 19 bases between them. The sample holds a few counts of this clonotype. The antigen is undetermined. This rearrangement joins TRBV12-3 or TRBV12-4 to TRBJ2-3; a possible D gene is TRBD2 (5 bases). The sample was PBMCs or a T cell subset sorted from them (not recorded which). This sequence was found in an adult woman who had mild COVID-19 (a few samples of this study predate the infection). Cell type and time point are not known. Here the CDR3 DNA reads TGTGCCAGCAGTTTCTATTGGGAGCTAACATCTAGCACAGATACGCAGTATTTT. Translated: CASSFYWELTSSTDTQYF.